The rows below give T cell receptor beta chains drawn from one sample of a study of T cells after yellow fever vaccination. TCRdb ran MiXCR on the 5' RACE reads and lists one entry per CDR3 protein. The sample has approximately 300,000 distinct CDR3 sequences; 7.5% to 9% are singletons. The starting material was PBMCs, obtained on the day of the first yellow fever vaccination. The receptors derive from a man between 18 and 29 years old who received the YFV17D yellow fever vaccine. Each CDR3 is given with its conserved first and last residue. A D gene is named only where the DNA matches it firmly. A row's size may be missing; if present it is once, few, many or a size class.

TRBV5-1	TRBD1	TRBJ1-1	few	TGCGCCAGCAGCCCCCGGACAGGGAGGACTGAAGCTTTCTTT	CASSPRTGRTEAFF
TRBV20-1	TRBD2	TRBJ2-2	many	TGCAGTGCTTTAGCGGGGGAACGCACCGGGGAGCTGTTTTTT	CSALAGERTGELFF
TRBV5-1	.	TRBJ1-1	many	TGCGCCAGCTCTCCGGCGCCGGAGAACACTGAAGCTTTCTTT	CASSPAPENTEAFF
TRBV10-2	.	TRBJ2-7	many	TGCGCCAGCAGGGAGACGGTCTCCTACGAGCAGTACTTC	CASRETVSYEQYF
TRBV4-3	.	TRBJ1-1	.	TGCGCCAGCAGCCAAGATTCGTCCGGGCTTGAAGCTTTCTTT	CASSQDSSGLEAFF
TRBV19	.	TRBJ2-5	.	TGTGCCAGTAGTAGGACAGCCCGGCAAGAGACCCAGTACTTC	CASSRTARQETQYF
TRBV12-3/TRBV12-4	TRBD1	TRBJ1-2	many	TGTGCCAGCAGTTTTAGACAGGGCCTAACCTTCTATGGCTACACCTTC	CASSFRQGLTFYGYTF
TRBV6-2/TRBV6-3	.	TRBJ2-1	.	TGTGCCAGCAGTTACCGGGGGCCCTCCTACAATGAGCAGTTCTTC	CASSYRGPSYNEQFF
TRBV7-6	.	TRBJ2-3	many	TGTGCCAGCAGCATACAGCATCCGGATACGCAGTATTTT	CASSIQHPDTQYF
TRBV6-2/TRBV6-3	TRBD2	TRBJ2-3	few	TGTGCCAGCAGCCCTCGGGGTAGCGGGGGGATTTCAGCCGCCGACACAGATACGCAGTATTTT	CASSPRGSGGISAADTDTQYF
TRBV5-4	TRBD1	TRBJ2-5	few	TGTGCCAGCAGCAATTGGACAGGGACAAGAACCCAGTACTTC	CASSNWTGTRTQYF
TRBV10-3	TRBD2	TRBJ2-5	many	TGTGCCATCAGCCGCGGCGGGAGGGAGACCCAGTACTTC	CAISRGGRETQYF
TRBV7-2	TRBD1	TRBJ1-1	.	TGTGCCAGCAGCCAAGGACAGGGGTGGACTGAAGCTTTCTTT	CASSQGQGWTEAFF
TRBV6-5	TRBD1	TRBJ1-1	few	TGTGCCAGCAGTTACTCGACAGGGATTGAAGCTTTCTTT	CASSYSTGIEAFF
TRBV24-1	.	TRBJ2-6	few	TGTGCCACCAGTAGGTCTGGGGCTGGGGCCAACGTCCTGACTTTC	CATSRSGAGANVLTF
TRBV5-1	TRBD1	TRBJ2-5	.	TGCGCCAGCAGCACGGACAGGGCGGGCTGGCGGGGGACCCAGTACTTC	CASSTDRAGWRGTQYF
TRBV4-1	.	TRBJ2-5	many	TGCGCCAGCAGCCAAGATGGCCCAGGGTGGGAACTACAAGAGACCCAGTACTTC	CASSQDGPGWELQETQYF
TRBV6-5	.	TRBJ2-1	.	TGTGCCAGCAGTTTAATCAACGGGGGGCAGTACAATGAGCAGTTCTTC	CASSLINGGQYNEQFF
TRBV7-2	.	TRBJ2-7	few	TGTGCCAGCAGCTTAGATTGGGGTGGCGAGCAGTACTTC	CASSLDWGGEQYF
TRBV27	TRBD2	TRBJ2-5	.	TGTGCCAGCAGTTCTCCTGCGCGGGGGTTTAATCAAGAGACCCAGTACTTC	CASSSPARGFNQETQYF
TRBV4-1	.	TRBJ2-7	.	TGCGCCAGCATCCACGCGGGACGGCACTACGAGCAGTACTTC	CASIHAGRHYEQYF
TRBV25-1	.	TRBJ1-4	many	TGTGCCAGCAGTCTCGGGAACGAAAAACTGTTTTTT	CASSLGNEKLFF
TRBV4-2	.	TRBJ2-1	.	TGTGCCAGCAGCCAAGAGTATGGGGGGCCAGACAATGAGCAGTTCTTC	CASSQEYGGPDNEQFF
TRBV6-4	TRBD2	TRBJ2-3	.	TGTGCCAGCAGTGTATACTCGACTAGCGGTGATACGCAGTATTTT	CASSVYSTSGDTQYF
TRBV29-1	TRBD1	TRBJ2-6	few	TGCAGCGCTACCGGGACAGCCGCCTCTGGGGCCAACGTCCTGACTTTC	CSATGTAASGANVLTF
TRBV5-5	.	TRBJ1-6	many	TGTGCCAGCAGCTTGACAGGAACCTATAATTCACCCCTCCACTTT	CASSLTGTYNSPLHF
TRBV20-1	.	TRBJ1-4	few	TGCAGTGCTCCCCTCCTCGGTGAAAAACTGTTTTTT	CSAPLLGEKLFF
TRBV30	.	TRBJ2-1	few	TGTGCCTGGAGGGTTTCCGGCCCCTTGTACAATGAGCAGTTCTTC	CAWRVSGPLYNEQFF
TRBV12-3/TRBV12-4	.	TRBJ2-2	many	TGTGCCAGCAGTTTCCGAGGGGGGGCGTTCACCGGGGAGCTGTTTTTT	CASSFRGGAFTGELFF
TRBV18	.	TRBJ1-1	.	TGTGCCAGCTCACCCCAAATGAAGGCGGGCGACACTGAAGCTTTCTTT	CASSPQMKAGDTEAFF
TRBV7-8	.	TRBJ2-5	few	TGTGCCAGCAGCTCCCGGCAGCGGAGGACCCAGTACTTC	CASSSRQRRTQYF
TRBV12-3/TRBV12-4	.	TRBJ1-5	few	TGTGCCAGCAGCTCGGGGTGGGGGCATCAGCCCCAGCATTTT	CASSSGWGHQPQHF
TRBV29-1	.	TRBJ1-1	few	TGCAGCGTAGGGTGGGACACTGAAGCTTTCTTT	CSVGWDTEAFF
TRBV12-3/TRBV12-4	.	TRBJ2-4	many	TGTGCCAGCTCCCATCGGGGGTACATTCAGTACTTC	CASSHRGYIQYF
TRBV2	.	TRBJ2-7	.	TGTGCCAGCAGTGAAGACCAGAACAGGCAGTACTTC	CASSEDQNRQYF
TRBV12-3/TRBV12-4	TRBD1	TRBJ1-1	few	TGTGCCAGCAGTTTAATGCGACAGGGGACTGAAGCTTTCTTT	CASSLMRQGTEAFF
TRBV27	.	TRBJ1-2	many	TGTGCCAGCAGTTTATGGGGAAGGTCGAACTATGGCTACACCTTC	CASSLWGRSNYGYTF
TRBV6-1	.	TRBJ1-5	.	TGTGCCAGCAGTCAAAAGAGGGGGAATCAGCCCCAGCATTTT	CASSQKRGNQPQHF
TRBV5-1	.	TRBJ2-1	few	TGCGCCAGCAGCTTGGATATGCTGCGGGTGGATCCCTACAATGAGCAGTTCTTC	CASSLDMLRVDPYNEQFF
TRBV20-1	.	TRBJ2-7	.	TGCAGTGCTAGAGAGAGGACGGATTACGAGCAGTACTTC	CSARERTDYEQYF
TRBV7-2	.	TRBJ2-5	.	TGTGCCAGCAGCGAGAGCGGAGGCCGAGAGACCCAGTACTTC	CASSESGGRETQYF
TRBV7-2	TRBD1	TRBJ1-1	few	TGTGCCAGCAGCGCCCGGGACAGGCCGAACACTGAAGCTTTCTTT	CASSARDRPNTEAFF
TRBV28	TRBD1	TRBJ2-5	few	TGTGCCAGCACTGGACCCCTGGGGACAGGGGTCAAAGAGACCCAGTACTTC	CASTGPLGTGVKETQYF
TRBV4-1	.	TRBJ2-2	few	TGCGCCAGCAGTCCCAGTCACGGCCGGCTTACCGGGGAGCTGTTTTTT	CASSPSHGRLTGELFF
TRBV7-2	.	TRBJ2-1	.	TGTGCCGGATCACAAGGGGCCGGGCGCAATGAGCAGTTCTTC	CAGSQGAGRNEQFF
TRBV11-2	.	TRBJ1-2	.	TGTGCCAGCAGCGATCTTATTCTAGGCGGCTACACCTTC	CASSDLILGGYTF
TRBV18	TRBD2	TRBJ2-1	.	TGTGCCAGCTCACCCCTAAGTGTGGGCGGGGGAACGGTACTTACCTACAATGAGCAGTTCTTC	CASSPLSVGGGTVLTYNEQFF
TRBV4-1	.	TRBJ1-1	.	TGCGCCAGCAGCCAAGATAACAGGGTCACTGAAGCTTTCTTT	CASSQDNRVTEAFF
TRBV6-2/TRBV6-3	.	TRBJ1-2	few	TGTGCCAGCAGGCCCGGGGGGTTCGATGGCTACACCTTC	CASRPGGFDGYTF
TRBV7-2	.	TRBJ1-1	.	TGTGCCAGCAGCCCCCCCTTATCGGCAGGGGAGAACACTGAAGCTTTCTTT	CASSPPLSAGENTEAFF
TRBV5-1	TRBD2	TRBJ2-3	many	TGCGCCAGCAGCAGCGAGCGGGGCAAGCGAGATACGCAGTATTTT	CASSSERGKRDTQYF
TRBV4-3	TRBD1	TRBJ1-4	many	TGCGCCAGCAGCCAAGACAGGCAGGGGGTAGGAAAACTGTTTTTT	CASSQDRQGVGKLFF